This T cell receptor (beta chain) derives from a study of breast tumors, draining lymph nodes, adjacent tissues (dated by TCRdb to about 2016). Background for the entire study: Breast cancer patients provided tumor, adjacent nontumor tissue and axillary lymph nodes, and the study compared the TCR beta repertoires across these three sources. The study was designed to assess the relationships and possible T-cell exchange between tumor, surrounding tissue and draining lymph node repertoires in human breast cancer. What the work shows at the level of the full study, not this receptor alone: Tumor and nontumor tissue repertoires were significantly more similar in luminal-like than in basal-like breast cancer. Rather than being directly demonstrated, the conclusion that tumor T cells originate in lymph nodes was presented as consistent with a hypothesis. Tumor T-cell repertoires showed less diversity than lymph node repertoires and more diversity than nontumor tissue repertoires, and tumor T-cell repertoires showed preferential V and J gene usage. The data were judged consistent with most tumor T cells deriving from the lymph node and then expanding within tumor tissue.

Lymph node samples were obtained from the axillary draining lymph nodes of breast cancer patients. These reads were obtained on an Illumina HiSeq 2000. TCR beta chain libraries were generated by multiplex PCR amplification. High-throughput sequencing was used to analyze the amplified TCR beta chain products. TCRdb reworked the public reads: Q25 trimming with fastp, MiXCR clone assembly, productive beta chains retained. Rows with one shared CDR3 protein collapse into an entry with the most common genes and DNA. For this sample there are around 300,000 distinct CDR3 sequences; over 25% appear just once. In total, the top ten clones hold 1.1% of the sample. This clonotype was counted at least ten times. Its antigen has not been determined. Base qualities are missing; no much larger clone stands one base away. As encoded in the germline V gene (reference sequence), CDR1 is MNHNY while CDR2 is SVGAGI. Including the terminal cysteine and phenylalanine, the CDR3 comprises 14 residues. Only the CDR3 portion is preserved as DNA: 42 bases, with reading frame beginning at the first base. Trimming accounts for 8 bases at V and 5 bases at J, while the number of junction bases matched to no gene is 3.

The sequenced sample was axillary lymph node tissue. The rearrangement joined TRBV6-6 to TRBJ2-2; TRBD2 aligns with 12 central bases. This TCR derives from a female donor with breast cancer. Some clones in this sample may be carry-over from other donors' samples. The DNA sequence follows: TGTGCCAGCCTAGCGGGAGGGGGGACCGGGGAGCTGTTTTTT. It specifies CASLAGGGTGELFF.